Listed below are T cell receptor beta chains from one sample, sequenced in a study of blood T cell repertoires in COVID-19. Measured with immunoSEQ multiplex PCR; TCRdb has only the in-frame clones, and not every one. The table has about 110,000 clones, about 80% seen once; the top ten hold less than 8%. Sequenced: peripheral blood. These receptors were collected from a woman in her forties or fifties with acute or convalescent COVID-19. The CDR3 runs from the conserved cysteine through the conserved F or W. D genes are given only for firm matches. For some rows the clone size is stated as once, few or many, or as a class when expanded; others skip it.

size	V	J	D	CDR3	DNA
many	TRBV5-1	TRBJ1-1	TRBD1	CASSPGQGVGGTEAFF	TGCGCCAGCAGCCCGGGACAGGGGGTAGGAGGAACTGAAGCTTTCTTT
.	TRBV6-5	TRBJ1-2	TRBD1	CASSFQGAHGYTF	TGTGCCAGCAGCTTCCAGGGGGCGCACGGCTACACCTTC
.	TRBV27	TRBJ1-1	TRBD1	CASSFYDRAPEAFF	TGTGCCAGCAGTTTCTACGACAGGGCCCCTGAAGCTTTCTTT
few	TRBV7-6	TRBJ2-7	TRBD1	CASSTGTVEGEQYF	TGTGCCAGCAGTACCGGGACAGTGGAAGGGGAGCAGTACTTC
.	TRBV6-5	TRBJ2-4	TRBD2	CASRGTSGNIQYF	TGTGCCAGCAGGGGGACTAGCGGAAACATTCAGTACTTC
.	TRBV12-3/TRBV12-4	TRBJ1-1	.	CASSLQGGTEAFF	TGTGCCAGCAGTTTGCAGGGCGGCACTGAAGCTTTCTTT
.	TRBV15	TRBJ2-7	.	CATGQGAYEQYF	TGTGCCACGGGACAAGGCGCGTACGAGCAGTACTTC
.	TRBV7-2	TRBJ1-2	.	CASSLDGTTGAYGYTF	TGTGCCAGCAGCTTAGATGGAACGACAGGAGCCTATGGCTACACCTTC
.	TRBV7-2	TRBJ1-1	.	CASSLSGGQTEAFF	TGTGCCAGCAGCCTGAGCGGGGGGCAGACTGAAGCTTTCTTT
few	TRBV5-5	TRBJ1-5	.	CASSLEWSISNQPQHF	TGTGCCAGCAGCTTGGAGTGGAGCATTAGCAATCAGCCCCAGCATTTT
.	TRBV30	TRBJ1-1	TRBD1	CAWKSGQGVVWAFF	TGTGCCTGGAAGTCGGGACAGGGGGTTGTGTGGGCTTTCTTT
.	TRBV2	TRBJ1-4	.	CASRSAGATNEKLFF	TGTGCCAGCAGGTCAGCAGGGGCAACTAATGAAAAACTGTTTTTT
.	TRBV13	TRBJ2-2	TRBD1	CASSLRQGASTGELFF	TGTGCCAGCAGCTTAAGACAGGGGGCCAGCACCGGGGAGCTGTTTTTT
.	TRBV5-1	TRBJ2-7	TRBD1	CASSPSDREKQYF	TGCGCCAGCAGCCCCAGTGACAGGGAGAAGCAGTACTTC
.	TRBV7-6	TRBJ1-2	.	CASSLEPEGGGANYGYTF	TGTGCCAGCAGCTTAGAGCCCGAGGGTGGAGGCGCTAACTATGGCTACACCTTC
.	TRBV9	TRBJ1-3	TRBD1	CASSGQGVSGNTIYF	TGTGCCAGCAGCGGACAGGGAGTTTCTGGAAACACCATATATTTT
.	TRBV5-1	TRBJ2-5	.	CASSLGRETQYF	TGCGCCAGCAGCTTGGGACGGGAAACCCAGTACTTC
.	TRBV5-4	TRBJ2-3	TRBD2	CASSLVGGGASDTQYF	TGTGCCAGCAGCTTGGTCGGCGGGGGGGCCTCAGATACGCAGTATTTT
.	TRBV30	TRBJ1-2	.	CAWNREGYGYTF	TGTGCCTGGAACAGGGAAGGCTATGGCTACACCTTC
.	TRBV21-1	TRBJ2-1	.	CASSKEQSSYNEQFF	TGTGCCAGCAGCAAGGAGCAGTCATCCTACAATGAGCAGTTCTTC
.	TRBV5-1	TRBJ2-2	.	CASSLGQTSNTGELFF	TGCGCCAGCAGCTTGGGACAGACCTCGAACACCGGGGAGCTGTTTTTT
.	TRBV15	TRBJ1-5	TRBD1	CATSVGTGGNQPQHF	TGTGCCACCAGCGTCGGGACAGGGGGCAATCAGCCCCAGCATTTT
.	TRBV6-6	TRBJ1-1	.	CASSYSNRNTEAFF	TGTGCCAGCAGTTACTCGAACAGAAACACTGAAGCTTTCTTT
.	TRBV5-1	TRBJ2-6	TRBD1	CASSSTGPGQNSGANVLTF	TGCGCCAGCAGCTCCACAGGGCCGGGACAGAACTCTGGGGCCAACGTCCTGACTTTC
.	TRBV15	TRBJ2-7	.	CATSLRASSYEQYF	TGTGCCACCAGCTTGAGGGCGAGCTCCTACGAGCAGTACTTC
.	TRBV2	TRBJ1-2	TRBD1	CASGTANRPYF	TGTGCCAGTGGGACAGCCAACCGGCCCTACTTC
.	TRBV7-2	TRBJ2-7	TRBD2	CASSLGRRLAGEYEQYF	TGTGCCAGCAGCCTGGGCCGAAGACTAGCGGGGGAATACGAGCAGTACTTC
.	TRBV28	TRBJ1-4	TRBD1	CASSSPGQDNEKLFF	TGTGCCAGCAGTTCCCCGGGACAGGATAATGAAAAACTGTTTTTT
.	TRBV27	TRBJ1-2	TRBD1	CASSFDRGGHGYTF	TGTGCCAGCAGTTTTGACAGGGGAGGACATGGCTACACCTTC
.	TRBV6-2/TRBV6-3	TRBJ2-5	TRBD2	CASSPLKSGGSQETQYF	TGTGCCAGCAGCCCCCTCAAGAGCGGGGGGTCCCAAGAGACCCAGTACTTC
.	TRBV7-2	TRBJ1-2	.	CASSPPGVTNYGYTF	TGTGCCAGCAGCCCACCAGGTGTTACTAACTATGGCTACACCTTC
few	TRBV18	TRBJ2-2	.	CASSPAANTGELFF	TGTGCCAGCTCACCGGCTGCTAACACCGGGGAGCTGTTTTTT
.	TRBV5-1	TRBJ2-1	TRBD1	CASSLGTRQGYNEQFF	TGCGCCAGCAGCCTTGGTACGAGACAGGGGTACAATGAGCAGTTCTTC
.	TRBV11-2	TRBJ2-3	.	CASSFGADTQYF	TGTGCCAGCAGCTTCGGGGCAGATACGCAGTATTTT
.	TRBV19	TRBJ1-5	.	CASSLQGSLPHQPQHF	TGTGCCAGTAGCCTCCAGGGGTCCCTCCCACATCAGCCCCAGCATTTT
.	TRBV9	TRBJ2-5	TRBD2	CASSVGLAGGRQETQYF	TGTGCCAGCAGCGTTGGACTAGCGGGGGGGCGGCAAGAGACCCAGTACTTC
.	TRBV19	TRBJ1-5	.	CASSIGKQSNQPQHF	TGTGCCAGTAGTATAGGTAAACAGAGCAATCAGCCCCAGCATTTT
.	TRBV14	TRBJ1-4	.	CASSQKGGTTTNEKLFF	TGTGCCAGCAGCCAGAAGGGGGGGACAACAACTAATGAAAAACTGTTTTTT
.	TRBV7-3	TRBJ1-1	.	CASSSQGGATEAFF	TGTGCCAGCAGCTCCCAGGGAGGGGCCACTGAAGCTTTCTTT
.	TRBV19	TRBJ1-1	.	CASSIARRGNTEAFF	TGTGCCAGTAGTATAGCAAGAAGGGGGAACACTGAAGCTTTCTTT
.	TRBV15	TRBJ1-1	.	CATSRVSRGPEAFF	TGTGCCACCAGCAGAGTGTCGAGAGGTCCTGAAGCTTTCTTT
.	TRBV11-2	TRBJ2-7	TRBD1	CASSLAAMSSGGGEQYF	TGTGCCAGCAGCTTAGCAGCGATGTCGTCAGGGGGCGGTGAGCAGTACTTC
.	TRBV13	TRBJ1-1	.	CASSTFLRDTKNTEAFF	TGTGCCAGCAGCACTTTCCTCCGGGACACCAAGAACACTGAAGCTTTCTTT
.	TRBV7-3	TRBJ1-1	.	CASSEARGTEAFF	TGTGCCAGCAGCGAGGCACGCGGCACTGAAGCTTTCTTT
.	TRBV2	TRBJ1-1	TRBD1	CARDRAMNTEAFF	TGTGCCAGGGACAGGGCGATGAACACTGAAGCTTTCTTT
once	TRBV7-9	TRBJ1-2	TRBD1	CASSSGQGLPYGYTF	TGTGCCAGCAGCTCCGGACAGGGACTCCCCTATGGCTACACCTTC
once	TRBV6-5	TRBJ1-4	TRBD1	CASRPGQLFEKLFF	TGTGCCAGCAGGCCGGGACAGTTATTCGAAAAACTGTTTTTT
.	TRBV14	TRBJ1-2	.	CASSPAWTREGYGYTF	TGTGCCAGCAGCCCCGCTTGGACTAGGGAGGGTTATGGCTACACCTTC
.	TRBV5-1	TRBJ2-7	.	CASSRGTAVYEQYF	TGCGCCAGCAGCCGGGGGACAGCAGTCTACGAGCAGTACTTC